Following are 27 T cell receptor beta chains from one sample sequenced in a study of sequential checkpoint blockade in melanoma. Some clones are missing from TCRdb's copy, which holds only in-frame ones; the method was immunoSEQ multiplex PCR. This sample carries tens of thousands of clones, 65% to 75% of them seen once, and the ten largest clones take around 19%. Treatment noted: randomized to nivolumab then ipilimumab (arm A) or the reverse (arm B). Sequenced here: CD8+ T cells sorted from blood (inferred from file names), sampled from a patient given nivolumab and ipilimumab in sequence. The source of these receptors is a human donor with melanoma.

CDR3 DNA: TGTGCCAGCAGCCCCTGGGACGGGAGCTCCTACGAGCAGTACTTC. It yields the protein CASSPWDGSSYEQYF. The chain carries TRBV9 and TRBJ2-5, with D perhaps matching TRBD2 (6 bases). The end of the DNA is better explained by TRBJ2-7, so the J call may be wrong. This CDR3 comprises 15 residues. CDR1 and CDR2 from the germline V gene are SGDLS and YYNGEE.

This clone appeared a few times. The CDR3 bases are TGTGCCAGCAGGCAGGGGCTGAATTCACCCCTCCACTTT. Translated: CASRQGLNSPLHF. The chain couples TRBV5-7 to TRBJ1-6, with a tentative D call TRBD1 (6 bases). TRBV5-7 is reported as an ORF; its role is uncertain. V was trimmed by 5 bases and J by 7 bases, leaving 10 bases between them. The CDR3 contains 13 residues.

This clone occurred once. V gene TRBV5-5 combines with J gene TRBJ2-2, with 11 nucleotides matching TRBD2. Germline CDR1 SGHKS, CDR2 YYEKEE (reference sequence). V gave up 2 bases and J gave up 1 base; unmatched junction bases: 1. CDR3 length equals 16 residues. The DNA of the CDR3 is TGTGCCAGCAGCTTTGGACTAGCGGGGAACACCGGGGAGCTGTTTTTT. Protein sequence: CASSFGLAGNTGELFF.

The chain carries TRBV6-1 and TRBJ2-1; 9 bases fit TRBD1. Germline CDR1 MNHNS, CDR2 SASEGT. V was pared by 6 bases and J by 7 bases, with 10 bases of the junction left unmatched. The CDR3 consists of 15 residues. The CDR3 DNA reads as TGTGCCAGCAGGAGGACAGGGGATACCACTAATGAGCAGTTCTTC. Translating it yields CASRRTGDTTNEQFF.

The rearrangement joins TRBV5-1 to TRBJ1-6, with no clear D. V was clipped by 0 bases and J by 6 bases, with 7 bases between them. The CDR3 loop spans 14 amino acids. Germline lookup yields CDR1 SGHRS and CDR2 YFSETQ. The CDR3 sequence is CASSLGGGNSPLHF. CDR3 bases: TGCGCCAGCAGCTTGGGAGGCGGTAATTCACCCCTCCACTTT. Together with reference TRBV5-1 and TRBJ1-6, the CDR3 gives the full variable domain: KAGVTQTPRYLIKTRGQQVTLSCSPISGHRSVSWYQQTPGQGLQFLFEYFSETQRNKGNFPGRFSGRQFSNSRSEMNVSTLELGDSALYLCASSLGGGNSPLHFGNGTRLTVT.

The chain employs TRBV27 and TRBJ2-1; 13 bases are a match to TRBD2. The germline V gene has CDR1 MNHEY and CDR2 SMNVEV (reference sequence). V shed 6 bases and J 9 bases; nucleotides not matched to a gene: 11. The CDR3 consists of 16 residues. CDR3 in amino acids: CASSPGTSGARGEQFF. CDR3 in DNA: TGTGCCAGCAGCCCTGGGACTAGCGGGGCAAGGGGTGAGCAGTTCTTC.

The chain uses TRBV9 and TRBJ2-1; D is ambiguous. The V gene's germline CDR1 is SGDLS and CDR2 YYNGEE. This CDR3 has 13 residues. Trimming pared 1 base from V and 5 bases from J, leaving 7 bases between. CDR3 region: CASSVRSNNEQFF. The CDR3 nucleotides are TGTGCCAGCAGCGTACGGTCTAACAATGAGCAGTTCTTC.

The gene calls are TRBV7-9 and TRBJ1-5, with D perhaps TRBD1 (5 bases). This CDR3 comprises 14 residues. Trimming took 5 bases from V and 6 from J, leaving 14 bases between them. Germline V lookup: CDR1 SEHNR, CDR2 FQNEAQ (reference sequence). CDR3 in DNA: TGTGCCAGCAGCGAGGGAGGGGCTGGTCAGCCCCAGCATTTT. Translation gives CASSEGGAGQPQHF.

The chain carries TRBV7-9 and TRBJ1-4, with D hard to call. The germline V and J ends were trimmed by 1 base and 7 bases, with 13 bases remaining between them. This CDR3 contains 15 residues. Germline V gene sequence: CDR1 SEHNR, CDR2 FQNEAQ (reference sequence). CDR3 sequence (DNA): TGTGCCAGCAGCTTAGGACACGAACCCAGTGAAAAACTGTTTTTT. It specifies CASSLGHEPSEKLFF. Supplemented by reference TRBV7-9 and TRBJ1-4, the full variable domain reads DTGVSQNPRHKITKRGQNVTFRCDPISEHNRLYWYRQTLGQGPEFLTYFQNEAQLEKSRLLSDRFSAERPKGSFSTLEIQRTEQGDSAMYLCASSLGHEPSEKLFFGSGTQLSVL.

This clone was picked up a small number of times. The gene calls are TRBV6-1 and TRBJ2-7; maybe TRBD1 (5 bases). Germline CDR1 MNHNS, CDR2 SASEGT. The V end lost 3 bases, the J end lost 5 bases, and 8 bases lay between the germline ends. This CDR3 comprises 12 residues. The CDR3 bases are TGTGCCAGCAGTGAGTGGGGCCACGAGCAGTACTTC. This sequence encodes CASSEWGHEQYF.

The chain is built from TRBV4-1 and TRBJ2-1; D gene ambiguous. CDR1 is MGHRA and CDR2 is YSYEKL in the germline V gene. The CDR3 runs to 14 residues. V dropped 2 bases and J dropped 6 bases, with 11 bases sitting between them. Here the CDR3 reads CASSQWVGGNEQFF. The CDR3 nucleotides read TGCGCCAGCAGCCAATGGGTTGGCGGCAATGAGCAGTTCTTC.

This clone appeared a few times. The sample has other DNA sequences that encode this CDR3 too. The chain joins TRBV9 to TRBJ2-2; no definite D call. V was cut by 0 bases and J by 4 bases, with 4 bases left in between. The CDR3 has 13 amino acids. Germline V CDR1 and CDR2: SGDLS, YYNGEE. The CDR3 DNA follows: TGTGCCAGCAGCGTAGGCGGCACCGGGGAGCTGTTTTTT. Protein product: CASSVGGTGELFF.

The chain is built from TRBV9 and TRBJ2-3, with D uncertain. The CDR3 has 16 residues. Deletions cut 7 bases from V and 2 bases from J, with 20 bases between. Germline loops: CDR1 SGDLS, CDR2 YYNGEE. For the CDR3, the DNA is TGTGCCAGCGGCCCGACCGGGTGGCTTAACACAGATACGCAGTATTTT. It codes for CASGPTGWLNTDTQYF.

The V gene is TRBV28, the J gene TRBJ2-7, with D perhaps matching TRBD1 (6 bases). Trimming took 3 bases from V and 2 from J, leaving 8 bases between them. Germline V lookup: CDR1 MDHEN, CDR2 SYDVKM. The CDR3 has 13 residues. CDR3 amino acids: CASSFSGAYEQYV. CDR3 nucleotides: TGTGCCAGCAGTTTTTCAGGGGCCTACGAGCAGTACGTC.

In nucleotides, the CDR3 is TGTGCCAGCAGCTACTCAACTGAAGCTTTCTTT. Amino acids: CASSYSTEAFF. The chain has TRBV7-8 and TRBJ1-1; no reliable D call. The CDR3 has 11 amino acids. Looked up from germline, CDR1 is SGHVS and CDR2 is FQNEAQ. The V and J ends lost 4 bases and 5 bases respectively, with 5 bases between them. Full variable domain (missing parts from reference TRBV7-8 and TRBJ1-1): GAGVSQSPRYKVAKRGQDVALRCDPISGHVSLFWYQQALGQGPEFLTYFQNEAQLDKSGLPSDRFFAERPEGSVSTLKIQRTQQEDSAVYLCASSYSTEAFFGQGTRLTVV.

The chain employs TRBV27 and TRBJ1-6; the D is unclear. The V and J ends lost 3 bases and 10 bases respectively, with 10 bases between them. The CDR3 spans 13 residues. Germline values: CDR1 MNHEY, CDR2 SMNVEV (reference sequence). In DNA, the CDR3 is TGTGCCAGCAGTTTCGAGGCAGAATCACCCCTCCACTTT. Translated: CASSFEAESPLHF.

The chain uses TRBV9 and TRBJ2-3; the D is unclear. With 2 bases removed from V and 0 bases from J, the gap between germline ends came to 7 bases. The CDR3 runs 14 residues. CDR1 SGDLS and CDR2 YYNGEE come from the germline V gene. CDR3 sequence (DNA): TGTGCCAGCAGCGTCGAGACTAGCACAGATACGCAGTATTTT. Encoded protein: CASSVETSTDTQYF.

In its sample, this clone was seen once. The chain combines TRBV10-3 with TRBJ2-3; the match to TRBD2 covers 7 bases. This CDR3 has 17 amino acids. Germline V gives CDR1 ENHRY, CDR2 SYGVKD. After removal of 4 bases from V and 4 bases from J, the junction contained 14 bases not matched to a gene. The CDR3 here is CAISGAGDYRTSDTQYF. The DNA of the CDR3 is TGTGCCATCAGTGGGGCCGGGGACTACAGGACCTCAGATACGCAGTATTTT.

This clone was observed a handful of times. Because it lacks the conserved phenylalanine or tryptophan at the end, this CDR3 is likely a read error. The limits of the CDR3 on the DNA are not certain, so only TCRdb's listed CDR3 is given. The rearrangement uses TRBV2 and TRBJ2-3; the table's D call, TRBD2, was not checked against the DNA. Looked up from germline, CDR1 is SNHLY and CDR2 is FYNNEI. The CDR3 numbers 11 amino acids, ends counted. CDR3 sequence: CASSGSGGPTP.

V gene TRBV7-6 combines with J gene TRBJ1-1, with D perhaps matching TRBD1 (6 bases). The CDR3 runs to 13 residues. The V end lost 5 bases, the J end lost 3 bases, and 10 bases lay between the germline ends. Germline CDR1 is SGHVS and CDR2 is FNYEAQ. The CDR3 DNA sequence: TGTGCCAGCAGCCAATACAGGGACACTGAAGCTTTCTTT. Amino acids: CASSQYRDTEAFF.

CDR3 amino acids: CASSPGQGTWVDGYTF. In DNA, the CDR3 is TGTGCCAGCAGCCCCGGACAGGGGACTTGGGTAGATGGCTACACCTTC. The rearrangement links TRBV7-6 to TRBJ1-2; 9 bases agree with TRBD1. This CDR3 contains 16 residues. Germline-derived CDR1 and CDR2 are SGHVS and FNYEAQ. The V gene end was trimmed by 5 bases and the J gene end by 6 bases; junction bases not matched to a gene: 13.

The chain recombines TRBV6-5 with TRBJ1-1; perhaps TRBD1 as D (5 bases). Germline assignment: CDR1 MNHEY and CDR2 SVGAGI. V lost 2 bases and J 3 bases, leaving 13 bases between the germline ends. The CDR3 spans 15 residues. The CDR3 is CASSYGTMEDTEAFF. The CDR3 DNA is TGTGCCAGCAGTTACGGGACTATGGAAGACACTGAAGCTTTCTTT.

The chain uses TRBV13 and TRBJ2-1, with D possibly being TRBD2 (5 bases). The CDR3 has 15 residues. Trimming shortened V by 5 bases and J by 9 bases, and 20 bases separated the two germline ends. In germline, CDR1 is PRHDT, CDR2 FYEKMQ (reference sequence). The CDR3 nucleotides read TGTGCCAGCAGCGTAGCCGGTAGCGCGGCCGGTGAGCAGTTCTTC. Translation: CASSVAGSAAGEQFF.

In nucleotides, the CDR3 is TGCAGCGTTGTCGATGGGGGCCCTGGGGGGGAGCTGTTTTTT. This gives the protein CSVVDGGPGGELFF. The chain combines TRBV29-1 with TRBJ2-2, with D possibly being TRBD1 (6 bases). The CDR3 is 14 residues long. Per germline, CDR1 SQVTM and CDR2 ANQGSEA. V lost 4 bases, J lost 8 bases, and 17 bases lay in between.

The chain combines TRBV7-7 with TRBJ1-1; tentative D call: TRBD1 (6 bases). The CDR3 has 17 amino acids. V was shortened by 4 bases and J by 0 bases, with 18 bases between the two germline ends. In germline, CDR1 is SSHAT, CDR2 FNYEAQ (reference sequence). In nucleotides, the CDR3 is TGTGCCAGCAGCTCCACCGAGGGGGGGAAGATGAACACTGAAGCTTTCTTT. Translated: CASSSTEGGKMNTEAFF.

The chain employs TRBV4-2 and TRBJ2-3; 7 nucleotides match TRBD2. The CDR3 is made up of 15 amino acids. Germline V gene data show CDR1 as LGHNA and CDR2 as YNFKEQ. The V gene end was trimmed by 0 bases and the J gene end by 4 bases; junction bases not matched to a gene: 4. CDR3 sequence reads: CASSQEGLAADTQYF. The CDR3 nucleotides read TGTGCCAGCAGCCAAGAGGGGCTAGCGGCAGATACGCAGTATTTT.

The chain employs TRBV9 and TRBJ2-1; TRBD1 agrees at 7 bases. The CDR3 extends over 16 amino acids. V shed 0 bases, J shed 7 bases, and the junction held 10 bases outside the gene matches. Germline V CDR1 and CDR2: SGDLS, YYNGEE. DNA of the CDR3: TGTGCCAGCAGCGTAGCTCTACAGGGGATGTGGAATGAGCAGTTCTTC. It is translated as CASSVALQGMWNEQFF.